A single T cell receptor beta chain is shown here with its context. Its matching antigen is unknown. Using its own MiXCR run on the reads, TCRdb lists one record per CDR3 protein. The sample holds some 700,000 distinct CDR3 sequences, about 30% seen once. The data are from a study of T cell repertoires in cytomegalovirus infection. Overall study results and limits: Cumulative public TCR beta family frequency identified carriers of CMV plus the relevant HLA.

This CDR3 comprises 16 residues. Germline values: CDR1 MNHEY, CDR2 SVGAGI. V was pared by 2 bases and J by 8 bases, with 9 bases of the junction left unmatched. The TCR sequence derives from a human donor in good health (CMV status not recorded). Some clones in this sample may be carry-over from other donors' samples. The sequences come from cultured PBMCs, collected from culture after CMV antigen stimulation. J is TRBJ2-1 and V is TRBV6-5; 10 bases are shared with TRBD2. Written as DNA, the CDR3 is TGTGCCAGCAGTTACGCGGGGCTAGCGGGAGATTATGAGCAGTTCTTC. Protein: CASSYAGLAGDYEQFF.